The source of this TCR beta chain is a study of blood T cell repertoires in COVID-19. Background on the study: T cells, B-cell-depleted T cells, or PBMCs supplied cDNA or gDNA.

Using immunoSEQ multiplex PCR, the repertoire was profiled, and TCRdb retains in-frame clones only, with some absent. The repertoire consists of roughly 200,000 clones, with about nine tenths occurring once and the leading ten covering about 1.7%. The V segment lost 2 bases and the J segment 4 bases; nucleotides outside the gene matches: 6. Looked up from germline, CDR1 is SGHDN and CDR2 is FVKESK. The CDR3 loop spans 15 amino acids. Sequencing was done on a sample of peripheral blood. The chain carries TRBV14 and TRBJ1-1; 8 bases are shared with TRBD1. The source of this sequence is a man younger than 30 with active or convalescent COVID-19. The CDR3, as DNA: TGTGCCAGCAGCCAAACCAGGGGGCTGGGCACTGAAGCTTTCTTT. This translates into CASSQTRGLGTEAFF.